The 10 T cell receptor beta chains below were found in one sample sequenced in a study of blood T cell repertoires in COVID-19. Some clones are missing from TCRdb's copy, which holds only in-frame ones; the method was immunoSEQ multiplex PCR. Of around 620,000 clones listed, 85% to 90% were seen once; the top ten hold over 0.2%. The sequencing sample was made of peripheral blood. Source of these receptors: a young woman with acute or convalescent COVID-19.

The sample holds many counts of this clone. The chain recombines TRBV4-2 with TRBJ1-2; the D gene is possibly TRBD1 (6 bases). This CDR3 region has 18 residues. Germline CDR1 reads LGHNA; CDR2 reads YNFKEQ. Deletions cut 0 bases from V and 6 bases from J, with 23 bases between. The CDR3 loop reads CASSQEPADRPGVDGYTF. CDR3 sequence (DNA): TGTGCCAGCAGCCAAGAACCTGCGGACAGACCCGGTGTTGATGGCTACACCTTC.

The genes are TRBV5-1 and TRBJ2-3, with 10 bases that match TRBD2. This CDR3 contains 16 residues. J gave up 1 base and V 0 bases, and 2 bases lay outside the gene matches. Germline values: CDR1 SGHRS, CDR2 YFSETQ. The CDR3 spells CASSLALAGGTDTQYF. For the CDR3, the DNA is TGCGCCAGCAGCTTGGCCCTAGCGGGGGGCACAGATACGCAGTATTTT.

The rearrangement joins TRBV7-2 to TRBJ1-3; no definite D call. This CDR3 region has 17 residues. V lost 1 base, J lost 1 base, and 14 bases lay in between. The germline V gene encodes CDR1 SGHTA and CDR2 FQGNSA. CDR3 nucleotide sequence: TGTGCCAGCAGCTTAGGCGTCAACGAACGATCTGGAAACACCATATATTTT. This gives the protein CASSLGVNERSGNTIYF.

CDR3 sequence (DNA): TGTGCCAGCAGCTTAGTTAGCTATGGCTACACCTTC. As protein: CASSLVSYGYTF. V and J are TRBV7-2 and TRBJ1-2; the D is unclear. Germline lookup yields CDR1 SGHTA and CDR2 FQGNSA. The V end lost 1 base, the J end lost 4 bases, and 4 bases lay between the germline ends. This CDR3 contains 12 residues.

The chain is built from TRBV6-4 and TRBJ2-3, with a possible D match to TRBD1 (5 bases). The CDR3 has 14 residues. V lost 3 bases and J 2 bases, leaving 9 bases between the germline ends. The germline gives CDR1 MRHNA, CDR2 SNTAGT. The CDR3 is CASSEGAPTDTQYF. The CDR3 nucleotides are TGTGCCAGCAGTGAAGGGGCCCCCACAGATACGCAGTATTTT.

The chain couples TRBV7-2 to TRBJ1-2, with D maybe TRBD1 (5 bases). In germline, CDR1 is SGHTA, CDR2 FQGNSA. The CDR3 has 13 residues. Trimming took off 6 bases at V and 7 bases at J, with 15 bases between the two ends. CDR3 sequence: CASSPGGSRGYTF. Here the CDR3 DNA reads TGTGCCAGCAGTCCGGGGGGGTCTCGTGGCTACACCTTC.

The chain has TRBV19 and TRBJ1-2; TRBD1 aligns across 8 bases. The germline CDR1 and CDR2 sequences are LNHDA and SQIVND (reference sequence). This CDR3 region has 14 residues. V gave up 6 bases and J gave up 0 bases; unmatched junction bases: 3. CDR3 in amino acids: CASSRDRSNYGYTF. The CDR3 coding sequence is TGTGCCAGTAGCAGGGACAGGTCTAACTATGGCTACACCTTC. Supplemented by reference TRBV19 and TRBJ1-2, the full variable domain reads DGGITQSPKYLFRKEGQNVTLSCEQNLNHDAMYWYRQDPGQGLRLIYYSQIVNDFQKGDIAEGYSVSREKKESFPLTVTSAQKNPTAFYLCASSRDRSNYGYTFGSGTRLTVV.

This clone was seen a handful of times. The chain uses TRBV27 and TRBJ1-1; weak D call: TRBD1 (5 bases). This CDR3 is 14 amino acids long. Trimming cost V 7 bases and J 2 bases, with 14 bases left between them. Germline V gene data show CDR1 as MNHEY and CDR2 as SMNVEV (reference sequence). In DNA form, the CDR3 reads TGTGCCAGCAAGGGGAACGGCTTAAACACTGAAGCTTTCTTT. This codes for CASKGNGLNTEAFF.

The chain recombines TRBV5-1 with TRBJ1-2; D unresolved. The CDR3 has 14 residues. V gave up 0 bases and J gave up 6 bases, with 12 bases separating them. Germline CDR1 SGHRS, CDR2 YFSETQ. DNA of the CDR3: TGCGCCAGCAGCTTGGAAACAGCCTTTAATGGCTACACCTTC. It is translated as CASSLETAFNGYTF.

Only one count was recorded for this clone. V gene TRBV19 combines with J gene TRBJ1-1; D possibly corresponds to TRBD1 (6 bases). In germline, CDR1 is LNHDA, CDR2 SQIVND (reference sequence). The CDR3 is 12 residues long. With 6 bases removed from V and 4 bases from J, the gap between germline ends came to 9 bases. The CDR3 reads CASRGGGTEAFF. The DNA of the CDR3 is TGTGCCAGTAGGGGAGGGGGCACTGAAGCTTTCTTT.